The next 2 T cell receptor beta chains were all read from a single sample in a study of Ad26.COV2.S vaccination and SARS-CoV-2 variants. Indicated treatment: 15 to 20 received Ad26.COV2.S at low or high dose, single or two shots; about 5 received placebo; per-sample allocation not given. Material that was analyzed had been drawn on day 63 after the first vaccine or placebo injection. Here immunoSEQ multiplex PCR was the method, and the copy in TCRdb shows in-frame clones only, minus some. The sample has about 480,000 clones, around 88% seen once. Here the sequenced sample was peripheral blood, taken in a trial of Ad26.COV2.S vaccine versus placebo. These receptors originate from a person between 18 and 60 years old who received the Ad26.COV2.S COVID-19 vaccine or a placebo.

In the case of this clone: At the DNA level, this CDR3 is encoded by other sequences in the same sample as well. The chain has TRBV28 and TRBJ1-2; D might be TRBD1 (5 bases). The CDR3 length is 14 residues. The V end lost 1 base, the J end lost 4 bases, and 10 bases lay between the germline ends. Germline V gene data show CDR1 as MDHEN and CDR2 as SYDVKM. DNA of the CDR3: TGTGCCAGCAGTTTATCGGGGACGTTCTATGGCTACACCTTC. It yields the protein CASSLSGTFYGYTF.

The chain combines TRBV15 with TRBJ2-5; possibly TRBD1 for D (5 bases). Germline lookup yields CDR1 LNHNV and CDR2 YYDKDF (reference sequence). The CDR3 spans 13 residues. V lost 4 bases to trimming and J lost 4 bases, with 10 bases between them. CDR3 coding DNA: TGTGCCACCAGCAAAGGGGCCGGAGAGACCCAGTACTTC. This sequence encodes CATSKGAGETQYF.